This paragraph reports one T cell receptor (beta chain). The antigen is unknown. The sample originates from a study of a mutant IDH1 vaccine in newly diagnosed glioma. Study information: Patients under treatment included about 60% males and 37.5% females and had a mean age of approximately 40 years. Radiotherapy, temozolomide, or both had been given previously, and both were given to most.

Time point reported: week 23, last vaccination. Every single dose of the vaccine, 300 ug of mutant IDH1 20-mer peptide, came with topical imiquimod. The repertoire was sequenced with immunoSEQ multiplex PCR; TCRdb's copy has only in-frame clones and lacks some. The sample lists 55,000 or so clones, 80% seen once, with approximately 6.2% in the top ten. The sample consisted of PBMCs, taken from a glioma patient whose treatment included an IDH1 peptide vaccine. The receptor's source is a man in his forties with glioma.

CDR3 DNA sequence: TGTGCCAGTAGTGGTAGAGACTATGGCTACACCTTC. Residues: CASSGRDYGYTF. The chain links TRBV19 to TRBJ1-2; D is undetermined. There are 12 residues in the CDR3. Trimming removed 5 bases at V and 3 bases at J, with 7 bases between. In germline, CDR1 is LNHDA, CDR2 SQIVND (reference sequence).